This T cell receptor beta chain was obtained from a study of blood T cell repertoires in COVID-19. Study-level background: There were acute and convalescent COVID-19 samples, and they came from the United States, Italy and Spain. In each case, the material was cDNA or gDNA derived from T cells, B-cell-depleted T cells, or PBMCs.

This CDR3 comprises 14 residues. The trim removed 7 bases at V and 3 bases at J, leaving 4 bases unmatched. Germline CDR1 and CDR2: LNHDA and SQIVND (reference sequence). Methods used by the authors: The assay estimated nucleated cells by amplifying reference gene primers. Some clones are missing from TCRdb's copy, which holds only in-frame ones; the method was immunoSEQ multiplex PCR. The DNA gave D and trimming, while V, J and clone size come from that table. This table holds about 270,000 clones, under 90% found once. Material: peripheral blood. The receptor's source is a woman aged 45-65 years who had recovered from COVID-19. The V and J genes are TRBV19 and TRBJ1-5; 9 bases align to TRBD1. For the CDR3, the DNA is TGTGCCAGTACCGGGACAGGGCACAATCAGCCCCAGCATTTT. This encodes CASTGTGHNQPQHF.